This T cell receptor beta chain was recovered during a study of blood T cell repertoires in COVID-19 (TCRdb year 2020). About the study as a whole: Collaborator samples came from the United States, Italy and Spain and covered acute and convalescent phases of COVID-19. The material from the prospective study consisted of cDNA or gDNA derived from T cells, B-cell-depleted T cells, or PBMCs. Subjects who had been exposed to COVID-19, were actively infected with it, or had recovered from it provided the deeply sampled blood TCRbeta repertoires that made up the dataset. The repertoires were made available in a free public database intended to serve as a resource for research on the immune response to SARS-CoV-2. The samples were drawn from two sources: the first 160 participants of the ongoing ImmuneRACE study, and 1,200 or so subjects contributed by 6 global collaborators. The sample metadata nearly always contained a de-identified subject ID, COVID-19 status, age in years and sex. Where available, HLA class I and class II types were obtained from metadata supplied by the sample provider rather than from assay-based typing.

Remarks on this clone: Its specific antigen is unknown. Per-nucleotide qualities are absent, and no much larger clonotype sits a single base away.

The study at large found these results: The quantity of clinical and demographic metadata differed by source and by participant and was supplied without curation.

The immunoSEQ Assay, a bias-controlled multiplex PCR, was used to amplify TCRbeta CDR3 regions from genomic DNA. Per the authors' processing: Within the assay, amplification of reference gene primers was used to estimate how many nucleated cells each sample contained. Sequence reads were collapsed and filtered to measure the absolute abundance of every unique TCRbeta CDR3 rearrangement. Productive Simpson clonality was computed per sample as the square root of Simpson's diversity index over productive rearrangements. The clones in this table, taken by TCRdb from immuneACCESS, are in-frame only. Not every clone is retained; where verified, under half of the shortfall comes from an unresolved V gene, and the cause of the rest is unknown. The V and J calls and clone size come from that table; D and trimming were worked out from the DNA. The sample records some 370,000 clones, around 86% of which are singletons. 5% to 5.5% of the sample rests with the top ten.

Enrolling through a virtual design, the prospective study's participants ranged in age from roughly 18 to 89 years and lived across roughly 23 United States geographic areas. Cohort assignment in the prospective study relied on participant-reported clinical history from a screening survey and a study questionnaire. ImmuneRACE Cohort 3 recovered participants were defined by two consecutive negative NP/OP PCR tests, healthcare professional clearance, or symptom resolution. Each participant in the prospective study had whole blood, serum and a nasopharyngeal or oropharyngeal swab collected by mobile phlebotomists. Prospective study participants could optionally give additional blood draws and questionnaires over a roughly 2-month period. Blood samples from the prospective study were shipped frozen or at room temperature prior to DNA extraction. Sequences MNHEY (CDR1) and SMNVEV (CDR2) are obtained from the germline V gene (reference sequence). After removal of 5 bases from V and 2 bases from J, the junction retains 14 bases not matched to a gene. CDR3 length: 18 amino acids, cysteine to phenylalanine. The entry retains the CDR3 DNA only, 54 bases that are in frame from base 1.

This TCR was recovered from a woman aged 45-65 years who had recovered from COVID-19. The specimen was PBMCs or T cells enriched from blood (not recorded which). The V gene is TRBV27 and the J gene is TRBJ2-5; TRBD2 aligns with 10 central bases. The CDR3 region: CASSPTSRASGGQETQYF. The bases are TGTGCCAGCAGTCCCACCTCCCGGGCTAGCGGGGGACAAGAGACCCAGTACTTC.